This T cell receptor (beta chain) was sequenced in a study of cytomegalovirus exposure and HLA in healthy donors. In the study overall: Inside one of the first data releases sat 80 million to 95 million unique TCRs taken from HLA-typed donors. Study observations and caveats: Sequencing probably produced one cluster of sequence variants that were highly shared. The authors enumerated over 150 TCR beta chains as linked to cytomegalovirus. About 90% or about 30% of the time was how often most TCR beta V segments were productive, according to an earlier analysis.

V was cut by 5 bases and J by 7 bases, with 14 bases left in between. The germline V gene encodes CDR1 SGHTA and CDR2 FQGNSA. The CDR3 totals 14 residues. PCR primers comprised 60 Vbeta and 13 Jbeta primers. Produced via immunoSEQ multiplex PCR; TCRdb's table is partial and in-frame only. The sample lists under 200,000 clones, 65% to 85% occurring once. About this clone itself: What it binds is unknown.

Sequences were obtained from PBMCs. V is TRBV7-2 and J is TRBJ2-2; possible D gene TRBD1, 5 bases. The TCR comes from a man in his 60s in good health and CMV-seronegative. For the CDR3, the DNA is TGTGCCAGCAGCGGGTTGGGGCATGTCGGGGAGCTGTTTTTT. Translated, it gives CASSGLGHVGELFF.